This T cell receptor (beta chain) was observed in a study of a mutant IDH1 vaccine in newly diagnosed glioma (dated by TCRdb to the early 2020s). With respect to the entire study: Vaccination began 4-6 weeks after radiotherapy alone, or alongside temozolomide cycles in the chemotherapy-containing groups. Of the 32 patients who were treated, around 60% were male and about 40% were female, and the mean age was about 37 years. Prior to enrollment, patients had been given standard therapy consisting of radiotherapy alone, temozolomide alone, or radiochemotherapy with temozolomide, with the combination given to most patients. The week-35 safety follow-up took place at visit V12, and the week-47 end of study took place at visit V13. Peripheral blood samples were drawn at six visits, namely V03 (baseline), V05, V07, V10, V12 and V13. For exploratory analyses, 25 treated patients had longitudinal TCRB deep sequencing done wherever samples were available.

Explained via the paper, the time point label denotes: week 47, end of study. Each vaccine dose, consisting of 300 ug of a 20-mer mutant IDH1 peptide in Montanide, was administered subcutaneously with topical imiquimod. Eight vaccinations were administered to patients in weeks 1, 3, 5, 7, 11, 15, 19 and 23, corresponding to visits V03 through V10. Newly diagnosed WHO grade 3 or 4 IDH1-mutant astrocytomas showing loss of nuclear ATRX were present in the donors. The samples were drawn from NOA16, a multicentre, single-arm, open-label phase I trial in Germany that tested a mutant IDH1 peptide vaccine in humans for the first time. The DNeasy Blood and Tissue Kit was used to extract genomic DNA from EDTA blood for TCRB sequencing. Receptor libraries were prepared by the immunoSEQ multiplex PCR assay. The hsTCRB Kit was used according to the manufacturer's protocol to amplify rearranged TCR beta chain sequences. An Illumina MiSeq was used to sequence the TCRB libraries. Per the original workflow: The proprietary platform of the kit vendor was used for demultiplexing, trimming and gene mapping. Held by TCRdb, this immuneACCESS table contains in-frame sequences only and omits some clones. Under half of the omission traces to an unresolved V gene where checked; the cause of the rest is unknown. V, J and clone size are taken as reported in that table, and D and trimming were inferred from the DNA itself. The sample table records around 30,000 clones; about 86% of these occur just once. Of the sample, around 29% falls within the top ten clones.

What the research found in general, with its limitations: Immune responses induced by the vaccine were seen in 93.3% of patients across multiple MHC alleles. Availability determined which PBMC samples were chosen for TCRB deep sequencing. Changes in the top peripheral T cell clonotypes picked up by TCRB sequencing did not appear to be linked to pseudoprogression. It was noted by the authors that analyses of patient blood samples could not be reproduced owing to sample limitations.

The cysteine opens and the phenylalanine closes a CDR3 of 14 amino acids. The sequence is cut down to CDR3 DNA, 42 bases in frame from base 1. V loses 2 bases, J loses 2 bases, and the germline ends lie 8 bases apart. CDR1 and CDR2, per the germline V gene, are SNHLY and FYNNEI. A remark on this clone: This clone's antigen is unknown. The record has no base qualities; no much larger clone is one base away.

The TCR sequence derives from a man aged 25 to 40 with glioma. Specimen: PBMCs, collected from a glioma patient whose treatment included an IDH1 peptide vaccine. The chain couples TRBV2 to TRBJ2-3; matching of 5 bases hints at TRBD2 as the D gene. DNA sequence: TGTGCCAGCAGTGAACTCCGGGACACAGATACGCAGTATTTT. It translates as CASSELRDTDTQYF. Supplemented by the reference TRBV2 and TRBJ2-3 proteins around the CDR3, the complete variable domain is EPEVTQTPSHQVTQMGQEVILRCVPISNHLYFYWYRQILGQKVEFLVSFYNNEISEKSEIFDDQFSVERPDGSNFTLKIRSTKLEDSAMYFCASSELRDTDTQYFGPGTRLTVL.